The present T cell receptor beta chain was sequenced within a study of blood T cell repertoires in COVID-19. Across the whole study: COVID-19 samples from acute and convalescent phases originated in the United States, Italy and Spain. PBMCs, B-cell-depleted T cells, or T cells were the source of the cDNA or gDNA that made up the material.

Methods used by the authors: Estimation of nucleated cell counts was performed using reference gene primer amplification. Produced via immunoSEQ multiplex PCR; TCRdb's table is partial and in-frame only. The DNA was the basis for D and trimming; V, J and clone size are from that table. The sample includes roughly 76,000 clones, approximately 80% of them seen just once. Germline loops: CDR1 KGHDR, CDR2 SFDVKD. V was clipped by 4 bases and J by 12 bases; unmatched bases: 6. The CDR3 has 13 amino acids. This TCR derives from an older woman with acute or convalescent COVID-19. The V call is TRBV24-1, the J call TRBJ2-1; 9 nucleotides agree with TRBD2. Sequences were obtained from peripheral blood. In DNA form, the CDR3 reads TGTGCCACCAGTGAGGGGACTAGCATGGGGCAGTTCTTC. It codes for CATSEGTSMGQFF.